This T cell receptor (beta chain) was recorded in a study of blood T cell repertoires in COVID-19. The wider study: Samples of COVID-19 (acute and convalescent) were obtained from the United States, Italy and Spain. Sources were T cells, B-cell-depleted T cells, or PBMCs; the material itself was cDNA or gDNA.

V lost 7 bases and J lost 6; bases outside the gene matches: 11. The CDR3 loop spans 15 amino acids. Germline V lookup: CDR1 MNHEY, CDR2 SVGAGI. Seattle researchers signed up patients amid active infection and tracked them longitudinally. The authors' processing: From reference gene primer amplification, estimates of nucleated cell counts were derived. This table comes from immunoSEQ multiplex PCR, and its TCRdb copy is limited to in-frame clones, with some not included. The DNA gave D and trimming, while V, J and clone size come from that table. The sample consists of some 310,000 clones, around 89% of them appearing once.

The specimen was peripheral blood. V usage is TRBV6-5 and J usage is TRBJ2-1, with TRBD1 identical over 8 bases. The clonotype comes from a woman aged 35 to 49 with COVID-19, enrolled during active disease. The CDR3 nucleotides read TGTGCCAGCACCCTCGACAGGGGTCCCCCCAATGAGCAGTTCTTC. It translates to CASTLDRGPPNEQFF.